This TCR beta chain was sequenced during a study of vaccination and CD4 T cells after COVID-19. The Oncomine TCR Beta short-read assay generated sequence data from the DNA of cultured CD4+ T cells. In TCRdb, the PCR reads were re-called with MiXCR into one record per CDR3 protein. Of about 21,000 distinct CDR3 sequences listed, about 40% are singletons. The time point: late sampling 161 to 241 days after vaccination in a few convalescent patients. Documented treatment: roughly 10-day PBMC culture with coronavirus spike peptide pools or control peptides (ViraFEST assay). TCR sequencing followed the expansion of antigen-specific T cells with peptide pools in ViraFEST. To note about this clonotype: The target antigen is unknown.

Germline lookup yields CDR1 DFQATT and CDR2 SNEGSKA (reference sequence). V was pared by 0 bases and J by 4 bases, with 13 bases between. The CDR3 has 16 amino acids. Sequenced material: CD4+ T cells from blood, cultured in vitro, taken about 7 months after SARS-CoV-2 vaccination. This receptor was identified in a human donor who had recovered from COVID-19. V gene TRBV20-1 combines with J gene TRBJ1-6, with D tentatively TRBD1 (5 bases). This chain's CDR3 is CSARDREWGYNSPLHF. CDR3 nucleotide sequence: TGCAGTGCTAGAGATAGGGAATGGGGGTATAATTCACCCCTCCACTTT.